One sample yielded the 14 T cell receptor beta chains listed below, sequenced in a study of PD-1 blockade in classical Hodgkin lymphoma. The method was immunoSEQ multiplex PCR; TCRdb's version includes in-frame clones alone and lacks a portion of them. The profile shows 45,000 to 65,000 clones, approximately 70% of them singletons. All patients relapsed after autologous stem cell transplantation, and brentuximab vedotin exposure varied. The starting material was peripheral blood mononuclear cells (PBMCs), obtained before the second cycle of nivolumab. These receptors all stem from a human donor with classical Hodgkin lymphoma.

This sequence joins TRBV6-1 and TRBJ2-1; TRBD2 matches at 10 bases. V shed 7 bases and J 4 bases; nucleotides not matched to a gene: 4. Germline CDR1 MNHNS, CDR2 SASEGT. The CDR3 has 14 amino acids. CDR3 nucleotide sequence: TGTGCCAGCAACCCTAGCGGGAGATACAATGAGCAGTTCTTC. This gives the protein CASNPSGRYNEQFF.

The V gene is TRBV27, the J gene TRBJ2-7, with D perhaps TRBD1 (6 bases). Germline values: CDR1 MNHEY, CDR2 SMNVEV (reference sequence). The CDR3 spans 13 residues. Trimming took 6 bases from V and 6 from J, leaving 15 bases between them. CDR3 loop: CASRSVQGVEQYF. The CDR3 DNA follows: TGTGCCAGCAGATCCGTACAGGGAGTCGAGCAGTACTTC.

The chain links TRBV5-1 to TRBJ1-1; weak D call: TRBD1 (5 bases). Trimming pared 0 bases from V and 4 bases from J, leaving 16 bases between. Germline lookup yields CDR1 SGHRS and CDR2 YFSETQ. This CDR3 contains 16 residues. The chain's CDR3 is CASSLEPSGVGTEAFF. CDR3 coding DNA: TGCGCCAGCAGCTTGGAACCCTCGGGGGTCGGCACTGAAGCTTTCTTT.

This chain joins TRBV5-1 and TRBJ2-1; no firm D call. This CDR3 contains 15 residues. The V and J ends lost 1 base and 0 bases respectively, with 8 bases between them. Germline V gene data show CDR1 as SGHRS and CDR2 as YFSETQ. DNA for the CDR3: TGCGCCAGCAGCTTGTCCCTGAGCTCCTACAATGAGCAGTTCTTC. This translates into CASSLSLSSYNEQFF.

The rearrangement uses TRBV30 and TRBJ2-2, with D unresolved. Germline V gene lookup returns CDR1 GTSNPN and CDR2 SVGIG (reference sequence). The CDR3 has 13 residues. V was shortened by 3 bases and J by 0 bases, with 5 bases between the two germline ends. The CDR3 nucleotides are TGTGCCTGGAGAGGAGCGAACACCGGGGAGCTGTTTTTT. It is translated as CAWRGANTGELFF.

The V call is TRBV10-3, the J call TRBJ2-1; TRBD1 matches 11 bases. CDR1 ENHRY and CDR2 SYGVKD come from the germline V gene. The CDR3 is 14 amino acids. Losses at the gene ends were 11 bases for V and 6 bases for J; bases not matched to a gene: 9. CDR3 region: CAAVAGTGGNEQFF. Written as DNA, the CDR3 is TGTGCCGCCGTTGCCGGGACAGGGGGCAATGAGCAGTTCTTC.

This clone was counted a few times. The chain joins TRBV28 to TRBJ1-2; no reliable D call. Germline CDR1 and CDR2: MDHEN and SYDVKM. The V end lost 2 bases, the J end lost 5 bases, and 15 bases lay between the germline ends. CDR3 length: 15 amino acids. The CDR3 nucleotides read TGTGCCAGCAGTTTAACCCGGGTTTGGGAATATGGCTACACCTTC. Translation: CASSLTRVWEYGYTF.

The chain has TRBV6-1 and TRBJ1-5; possibly TRBD1 for D (6 bases). V was pared by 4 bases and J by 9 bases, with 19 bases between. In germline, CDR1 is MNHNS, CDR2 SASEGT. The CDR3 is 15 residues long. The CDR3 DNA is TGTGCCAGCAGTGCTGACCAGGGGATTATCAGGCCCCAGCATTTT. Its protein is CASSADQGIIRPQHF.

The chain couples TRBV2 to TRBJ2-1; no definite D call. This CDR3 region has 12 residues. The V end lost 6 bases, the J end lost 9 bases, and 12 bases lay between the germline ends. Germline lookup yields CDR1 SNHLY and CDR2 FYNNEI. This CDR3 is CASRAESSEQFF. The CDR3 bases are TGTGCCAGCAGGGCGGAAAGCAGTGAGCAGTTCTTC.

V and J are TRBV7-9 and TRBJ2-2; 9 bases match TRBD2. The V segment lost 5 bases and the J segment 2 bases; nucleotides outside the gene matches: 6. Germline assignment: CDR1 SEHNR and CDR2 FQNEAQ (reference sequence). The CDR3 totals 16 residues. The CDR3 reads CASSILAGLNTGELFF. DNA for the CDR3: TGTGCCAGCAGCATCCTAGCGGGGCTAAACACCGGGGAGCTGTTTTTT.

This clone was detected only a few times. The chain couples TRBV4-2 to TRBJ2-3, with 10 bases matching TRBD2. J was trimmed by 2 bases and V by 1 base; bases with no gene match: 12. This CDR3 contains 19 residues. Germline CDR1 reads LGHNA; CDR2 reads YNFKEQ. CDR3 protein: CASSQGAAGGTSITDTQYF. In DNA, the CDR3 is TGTGCCAGCAGCCAAGGGGCAGCGGGAGGGACCTCTATCACAGATACGCAGTATTTT.

This sequence joins TRBV30 and TRBJ2-3; D is undetermined. The CDR3 has 13 residues. From germline, CDR1 is GTSNPN and CDR2 SVGIG (reference sequence). V lost 0 bases and J 0 bases, leaving 4 bases between the germline ends. CDR3 sequence: CAWSVPSTDTQYF. DNA of the CDR3: TGTGCCTGGAGTGTACCTAGCACAGATACGCAGTATTTT.

The chain uses TRBV5-4 and TRBJ1-2; 8 bases are a match to TRBD1. This CDR3 contains 14 residues. CDR1 is SGHNT, CDR2 YYREEE, per germline (reference sequence). V dropped 1 base and J dropped 3; count of bases not matched to a gene: 2. CDR3 sequence (DNA): TGTGCCAGCAGCTTGCCAGGGGGCGACTATGGCTACACCTTC. Its translation is CASSLPGGDYGYTF.

The V and J genes are TRBV27 and TRBJ2-7; perhaps TRBD1 as D (5 bases). Germline loops: CDR1 MNHEY, CDR2 SMNVEV (reference sequence). The length of the CDR3 is 13 residues. With 3 bases removed from V and 5 bases from J, the gap between germline ends came to 11 bases. CDR3 protein: CASSLAGYHEQYF. Written as DNA, the CDR3 is TGTGCCAGCAGTTTGGCAGGGTACCACGAGCAGTACTTC.